The clone carrying this TCR beta chain showed up just a few times. Its antigen is as yet unknown. TCRdb used MiXCR to reprocess the 5' RACE reads, holding one entry per CDR3 protein. The sample includes a few hundred thousand distinct CDR3 sequences, 15% to 20% seen only once; the top ten take over 20%. The sample originates from a study of T-cell memory formation after mild COVID-19. This CDR3 is 14 amino acids long. V gave up 4 bases and J gave up 5 bases, with 16 bases separating them. CDR1 and CDR2 from the germline V gene are SQVTM and ANQGSEA. Overall study results and limits: Most CD4+ clones that shrank were in CM and EM, while CD8+ ones turned up in EMRA. CD4/CD8 balance held among clones contracting day 15 to 85, and later expanders leaned CD4+.

The J gene is TRBJ2-3, the V gene TRBV29-1; perhaps TRBD2 as D (5 bases). The sequence came from a young man who had mild COVID-19 (a few samples of this study predate the infection). Cell type and time point are not known. Source material: PBMCs or a T cell subset sorted from them (not recorded which). Here the CDR3 DNA reads TGCAGCGTTGTCGGGGTGGCGTCTGGAGATACGCAGTATTTT. Translated, it gives CSVVGVASGDTQYF.